The 30 T cell receptor beta chains below were found in one sample sequenced in a study of shared T cell receptors in the human thymus. Sequenced by immunoSEQ multiplex PCR; TCRdb stores in-frame clones only, minus some. The table lists over 650,000 clones, around 87% of them singletons. In addition, the sample was reused for a study of human thymus T cells.

Input material: thymocytes. These receptors all come from a boy younger than two with a congenital heart defect.

The chain combines TRBV11-3 with TRBJ2-7; D ambiguous. V was trimmed by 2 bases and J by 3 bases, leaving 14 bases between them. Germline V gene lookup returns CDR1 SGHNT and CDR2 YENEEA. This CDR3 region has 15 residues. CDR3 sequence (DNA): TGTGCCAGCAGCTTACAGGCAGGCTTAAGCTACGAGCAGTACTTC. Translated, it gives CASSLQAGLSYEQYF. Combining the CDR3 with reference TRBV11-3 and TRBJ2-7 gives the whole variable domain EAGVVQSPRYKIIEKKQPVAFWCNPISGHNTLYWYLQNLGQGPELLIRYENEEAVDDSQLPKDRFSAERLKGVDSTLKIQPAELGDSAVYLCASSLQAGLSYEQYFGPGTRLTVT.

This clone was found a few times. The V and J genes are TRBV27 and TRBJ2-7; TRBD2 matches 10 bases. The CDR3 runs 14 residues. V shed 2 bases, J shed 4 bases, and the junction held 2 bases outside the gene matches. Germline CDR1 and CDR2: MNHEY and SMNVEV (reference sequence). CDR3 in DNA: TGTGCCAGCAGTTTACGTAGCGGGAGGTACGAGCAGTACTTC. It specifies CASSLRSGRYEQYF.

The chain carries TRBV4-3 and TRBJ2-2, with TRBD2 matching 12 bases. The CDR3 consists of 19 residues. Per germline, CDR1 LGHNA and CDR2 YSLEER. Trimming at V came to 1 base and at J to 4 bases, leaving 10 bases not matched to a gene. The CDR3 spells CASSQVSSGRASVTGELFF. The CDR3 DNA follows: TGCGCCAGCAGCCAAGTCTCTAGCGGGAGGGCCTCGGTCACCGGGGAGCTGTTTTTT.

The chain has TRBV7-6 and TRBJ2-1; 13 nucleotides match TRBD2. The CDR3 loop spans 19 amino acids. The J segment lost 0 bases and the V segment lost 1 base, leaving 6 bases of the junction unmatched. The germline V gene has CDR1 SGHVS and CDR2 FNYEAQ. The CDR3 reads CASSLETSGGTSSYNEQFF. For the CDR3, the DNA is TGTGCCAGCAGCTTAGAGACTAGCGGGGGGACGAGCTCCTACAATGAGCAGTTCTTC.

The chain combines TRBV4-1 with TRBJ1-5; no clear D gene. CDR1 and CDR2 (germline): MGHRA, YSYEKL. Deletions cut 4 bases from V and 2 bases from J, with 12 bases between. CDR3 length: 15 amino acids. The CDR3 region has the DNA TGCGCCAGCAGCCCGATATTGGCGGGCAATCAGCCCCAGCATTTT. Translated, it gives CASSPILAGNQPQHF.

CDR3: CASSESTGLPTYEQYF. As DNA, the CDR3 is TGCGCCAGCAGTGAGTCAACGGGACTACCCACCTACGAGCAGTACTTC. This chain uses TRBV10-2 with TRBJ2-7; 7 bases line up with TRBD2. The J segment lost 2 bases and the V segment lost 0 bases, leaving 7 bases of the junction unmatched. The CDR3 extends over 16 amino acids. Germline V gene data show CDR1 as WSHSY and CDR2 as SAAADI.

The chain combines TRBV7-2 with TRBJ2-3, with no clear D. Germline V gene data show CDR1 as SGHTA and CDR2 as FQGNSA. V was trimmed by 2 bases and J by 0 bases, leaving 3 bases between them. The CDR3 spans 13 residues. CDR3 DNA sequence: TGTGCCAGCAGCTTACTCAGCACAGATACGCAGTATTTT. Translating it yields CASSLLSTDTQYF. Together with reference TRBV7-2 and TRBJ2-3, the CDR3 gives the full variable domain: GAGVSQSPSNKVTEKGKDVELRCDPISGHTALYWYRQSLGQGLEFLIYFQGNSAPDKSGLPSDRFSAERTGGSVSTLTIQRTQQEDSAVYLCASSLLSTDTQYFGPGTRLTVL.

V gene TRBV28 combines with J gene TRBJ1-2; D gene uncertain. Germline CDR1 is MDHEN and CDR2 is SYDVKM. This CDR3 is 14 amino acids long. V lost 6 bases to trimming and J lost 3 bases, with 14 bases between them. In nucleotides, the CDR3 is TGTGCCAGCAGAACCGGGGAAATAGACTATGGCTACACCTTC. Translation gives CASRTGEIDYGYTF.

V is TRBV4-3 and J is TRBJ2-3, with 8 nucleotides matching TRBD2. Germline CDR1 LGHNA, CDR2 YSLEER. The CDR3 spans 16 residues. V was pared by 2 bases and J by 4 bases, with 8 bases of the junction left unmatched. CDR3 amino acids: CASSQKSGSRSDTQYF. CDR3 bases: TGCGCCAGCAGCCAAAAAAGCGGGAGTAGATCAGATACGCAGTATTTT.

The chain combines TRBV6-5 with TRBJ1-2; D perhaps matches TRBD1 (5 bases). Looked up from germline, CDR1 is MNHEY and CDR2 is SVGAGI. This CDR3 region has 15 residues. Trimming cost V 4 bases and J 5 bases, with 17 bases left between them. CDR3 nucleotides: TGTGCCAGCAGTTTCACAGGCTACCAAACTTATGGCTACACCTTC. It yields the protein CASSFTGYQTYGYTF.

Of note for this clone: One junction end does not reproduce the germline sequence, and a read error may be involved. The V and J genes are TRBV7-7 and TRBJ2-7; weak D call: TRBD1 (6 bases). The CDR3 has 13 residues. Looked up from germline, CDR1 is SSHAT and CDR2 is FNYEAQ (reference sequence). The CDR3 sequence: CASSLGTNYEQYF. CDR3 sequence (DNA): TGTGCTAGCAGCTTAGGGACAAACTACGAGCAGTACTTC.

This clone was observed once. This chain uses TRBV5-6 with TRBJ2-3; 8 bases line up with TRBD2. Germline-derived CDR1 and CDR2 are SGHDT and YYEEEE. This CDR3 region has 14 residues. V lost 2 bases to trimming and J lost 1 base; unmatched junction nucleotides: 0. CDR3 region: CASSFSGGTDTQYF. CDR3 nucleotide sequence: TGTGCCAGCAGCTTTAGCGGGGGCACAGATACGCAGTATTTT.

This sequence joins TRBV6-5 and TRBJ2-1; 14 bases map to TRBD2. The CDR3 extends over 15 amino acids. CDR1 is MNHEY and CDR2 is SVGAGI in the germline V gene. V was pared by 6 bases and J by 7 bases, with 5 bases of the junction left unmatched. The CDR3 DNA reads TGTGCCAGCAGCCCGGGACTAGCGGGAGATAATGAGCAGTTCTTC. Protein: CASSPGLAGDNEQFF.

The CDR3, as DNA: TGTGCCAGCAGCTCGAATACCGGGAGCGATCGGAACGAGCAGTACTTC. Translating it yields CASSSNTGSDRNEQYF. The V and J genes are TRBV7-9 and TRBJ2-7; TRBD2 might be the D (6 bases). There are 16 residues in the CDR3. Trimming removed 4 bases from V and 5 bases from J, with 21 bases in between. Germline CDR1 SEHNR, CDR2 FQNEAQ (reference sequence).

This clone was detected once. The same CDR3 can be traced to other DNA sequences in this sample. The chain has TRBV7-2 and TRBJ2-5; 15 nucleotides align to TRBD2. The CDR3 spans 14 residues. V dropped 4 bases and J dropped 9; count of bases not matched to a gene: 3. From germline, CDR1 is SGHTA and CDR2 FQGNSA. CDR3 in amino acids: CASSSGLAGGAQYF. DNA of the CDR3: TGTGCCAGCAGCTCCGGACTAGCGGGGGGGGCCCAGTACTTC.

This clone was seen only a few times. This sequence joins TRBV11-2 and TRBJ1-1; TRBD1 aligns across 9 bases. With 5 bases clipped from V and 1 base from J, the junction kept 17 bases outside the gene matches. The germline V gene encodes CDR1 SGHAT and CDR2 FQNNGV. The CDR3 extends over 19 amino acids. The DNA of the CDR3 is TGTGCCAGCAGCGTCCTCCCGGGACAGGGCCTTTTGAGGAACACTGAAGCTTTCTTT. Its protein product is CASSVLPGQGLLRNTEAFF.

The chain recombines TRBV4-3 with TRBJ2-2, with D tentatively TRBD2 (7 bases). Per the germline V gene, CDR1 is LGHNA and CDR2 is YSLEER. The CDR3 sequence is 21 residues long. Trimming left V 0 bases short and J 2 bases short, with 25 bases between. CDR3 amino acids: CASSQDWLGRGGTRNTGELFF. DNA of the CDR3: TGCGCCAGCAGCCAAGATTGGTTGGGGAGGGGTGGGACAAGAAACACCGGGGAGCTGTTTTTT.

This clone was counted once. Other nucleotide sequences from this sample produce the same CDR3. The chain uses TRBV20-1 and TRBJ1-2; D possibly corresponds to TRBD1 (5 bases). In germline, CDR1 is DFQATT, CDR2 SNEGSKA (reference sequence). V gave up 3 bases and J gave up 4 bases, with 6 bases separating them. This CDR3 is 11 amino acids long. CDR3 in amino acids: CSARQGYGYTF. The DNA of the CDR3 is TGCAGTGCTAGGCAGGGCTATGGCTACACCTTC.

Here the CDR3 reads CASSPRPDRGRIPEQYF. The DNA for the CDR3 is TGTGCCAGCAGCCCCCGACCGGACAGGGGGCGCATACCCGAGCAGTACTTC. This rearrangement joins TRBV7-3 to TRBJ2-7; the match to TRBD1 covers 11 bases. Germline loops: CDR1 SGHTA, CDR2 FQGTGA. The CDR3 is 17 amino acids. Trimming at V came to 5 bases and at J to 6 bases, leaving 15 bases not matched to a gene. The full variable domain, with the rest looked up from reference TRBV7-3 and TRBJ2-7, is GAGVSQTPSNKVTEKGKYVELRCDPISGHTALYWYRQSLGQGPEFLIYFQGTGAADDSGLPNDRFFAVRPEGSVSTLKIQRTERGDSAVYLCASSPRPDRGRIPEQYFGPGTRLTVT.

The chain is built from TRBV5-8 and TRBJ2-7; tentatively, D is TRBD1 (5 bases). The CDR3 has 14 amino acids. V shed 1 base and J shed 6 bases, with 14 bases lying between them. Germline-derived CDR1 and CDR2 are SGHTS and YDEGEE. The DNA of the CDR3 is TGTGCCAGCAGCTTGAGGCCAGGGCCCCGCGAGCAGTACTTC. It translates to CASSLRPGPREQYF.

The V gene is TRBV5-6, the J gene TRBJ1-5; no firm D call. Germline CDR1 and CDR2: SGHDT and YYEEEE. Trimming took off 2 bases at V and 6 bases at J, with 15 bases between the two ends. CDR3 length: 15 amino acids. For the CDR3, the DNA is TGTGCCAGCAGCTTCTCGAATCGGGTGGGTCAGCCCCAGCATTTT. Its protein product is CASSFSNRVGQPQHF.

With regard to this clone: Different DNA sequences within this sample yield the same CDR3. V is TRBV9 and J is TRBJ1-2, with 8 nucleotides matching TRBD1. The CDR3 sequence is 14 residues long. J was trimmed by 2 bases and V by 3 bases; bases with no gene match: 3. The germline V gene encodes CDR1 SGDLS and CDR2 YYNGEE. Here the CDR3 reads CASSGGQGNYGYTF. The CDR3 coding sequence is TGTGCCAGCAGCGGTGGACAGGGAAACTATGGCTACACCTTC. Filled out from reference TRBV9 and TRBJ1-2, the complete variable domain reads DSGVTQTPKHLITATGQRVTLRCSPRSGDLSVYWYQQSLDQGLQFLIQYYNGEERAKGNILERFSAQQFPDLHSELNLSSLELGDSALYFCASSGGQGNYGYTFGSGTRLTVV.

J is TRBJ1-1 and V is TRBV5-4; D not resolved. Per germline, CDR1 SGHNT and CDR2 YYREEE (reference sequence). Trimming cost V 0 bases and J 1 base, with 13 bases left between them. This CDR3 comprises 16 residues. For the CDR3, the DNA is TGTGCCAGCAGCTTGGAAAGGGAGAGGAGGAACACTGAAGCTTTCTTT. Protein product: CASSLERERRNTEAFF.

The chain employs TRBV28 and TRBJ2-1; D might be TRBD2 (5 bases). Trimming cost V 6 bases and J 0 bases, with 6 bases left between them. Germline CDR1 is MDHEN and CDR2 is SYDVKM. This CDR3 is built from 13 residues. The CDR3 sequence: CASRTISYNEQFF. The CDR3 DNA follows: TGTGCCAGCAGGACTATCTCCTACAATGAGCAGTTCTTC.

The chain links TRBV11-2 to TRBJ2-5; D not certain. Germline V gene data show CDR1 as SGHAT and CDR2 as FQNNGV. This CDR3 region has 12 residues. Trimming left V 5 bases short and J 2 bases short, with 6 bases between. In DNA form, the CDR3 reads TGTGCCAGCAGCCCGAGACAAGAGACCCAGTACTTC. Amino acids: CASSPRQETQYF.

The CDR3 spells CASSPGLSGHGEQYF. CDR3 sequence (DNA): TGTGCCAGCTCACCGGGACTATCGGGACACGGGGAGCAGTACTTC. This rearrangement joins TRBV18 to TRBJ2-7; a weak D match, TRBD2 (7 bases). Germline V gene data show CDR1 as KGHSH and CDR2 as LQKENI. Deletions cut 3 bases from V and 7 bases from J, with 19 bases between. The CDR3 is 15 residues long.

This clone turned up a few times. This rearrangement joins TRBV15 to TRBJ2-6; 7 positions match TRBD2. V gave up 1 base and J gave up 0 bases; unmatched junction bases: 12. This CDR3 is 20 amino acids long. Germline V CDR1 and CDR2: LNHNV, YYDKDF (reference sequence). The CDR3: CATSRAPPGTMNSGANVLTF. CDR3 nucleotide sequence: TGTGCCACCAGCAGAGCGCCTCCCGGGACTATGAACTCTGGGGCCAACGTCCTGACTTTC.

The rearrangement joins TRBV6-5 to TRBJ1-6; TRBD1 agrees at 8 bases. The CDR3 is made up of 15 amino acids. The germline gives CDR1 MNHEY, CDR2 SVGAGI. After removal of 5 bases from V and 9 bases from J, the junction contained 9 bases not matched to a gene. The CDR3 region is CASSPRTGSSSPLHF. The CDR3 bases are TGTGCCAGCAGTCCTCGGACAGGGAGTTCTTCACCCCTCCACTTT.

The J gene is TRBJ2-5, the V gene TRBV5-6; no clear D gene. The J call may be wrong; the DNA end is better matched by TRBJ2-7. Germline CDR1 is SGHDT and CDR2 is YYEEEE. This CDR3 is built from 15 residues. In nucleotides, the CDR3 is TGTGCCAGCAGCTTTGGAATTTTGGGCTCCTACGAGCAGTACTTC. The encoded protein is CASSFGILGSYEQYF.

The rearrangement joins TRBV5-1 to TRBJ1-6, with 9 bases fitting TRBD1. CDR1 is SGHRS, CDR2 YFSETQ, per germline. This CDR3 is built from 15 residues. Trimming cost V 1 base and J 9 bases; bases outside gene matches: 5. For the CDR3, the DNA is TGCGCCAGCAGCTTGAAACAGGGGGCTGGTTCACCCCTCCACTTT. Residues: CASSLKQGAGSPLHF.